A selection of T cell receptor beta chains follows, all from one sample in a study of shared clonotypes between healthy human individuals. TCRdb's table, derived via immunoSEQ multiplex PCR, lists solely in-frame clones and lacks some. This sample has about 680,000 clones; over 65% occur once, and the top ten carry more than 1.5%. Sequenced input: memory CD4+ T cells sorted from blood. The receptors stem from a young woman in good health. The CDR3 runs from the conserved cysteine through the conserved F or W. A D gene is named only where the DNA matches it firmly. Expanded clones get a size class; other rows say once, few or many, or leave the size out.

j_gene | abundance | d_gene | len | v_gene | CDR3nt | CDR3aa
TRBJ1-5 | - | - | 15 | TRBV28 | TGTGCCAGCAGTCCCTCGTTTGGCGGCAATCAGCCCCAGCATTTT | CASSPSFGGNQPQHF
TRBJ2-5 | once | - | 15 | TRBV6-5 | TGTGCCAGCAGTTACGTAGGGACCGGAAAAGAGACCCAGTACTTC | CASSYVGTGKETQYF
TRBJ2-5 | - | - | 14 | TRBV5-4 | TGTGCCAGCAGCTTGCCTTCTAGCGAGGAGACCCAGTACTTC | CASSLPSSEETQYF
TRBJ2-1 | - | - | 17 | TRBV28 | TGTGCCAGCAGTTTATCAGGGCCCGGCGGGAAATACAATGAGCAGTTCTTC | CASSLSGPGGKYNEQFF
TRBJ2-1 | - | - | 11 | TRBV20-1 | TGCAGTGCTAGTTCCAGTAATGAGCAGTTCTTC | CSASSSNEQFF
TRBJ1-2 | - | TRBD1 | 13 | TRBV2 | TGTGCCAGCAGCCTTGGGACAGATTATGGCTACACCTTC | CASSLGTDYGYTF
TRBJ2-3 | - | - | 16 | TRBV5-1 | TGCGCCAGCAGCACCGGAGGGGGGAGGGCCGTAGATACGCAGTATTTT | CASSTGGGRAVDTQYF
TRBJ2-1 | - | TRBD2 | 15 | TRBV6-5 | TGTGCCAGCAGATCAGGACTAGCGGGGATCAATGAGCAGTTCTTC | CASRSGLAGINEQFF
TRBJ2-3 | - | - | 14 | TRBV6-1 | TGTGCCAGCAGTTATCAGAGGGGCACAGATACGCAGTATTTT | CASSYQRGTDTQYF
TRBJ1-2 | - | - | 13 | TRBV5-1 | TGCGCCAGCGGCGAAGGAGGGGACTATGGCTACACCTTC | CASGEGGDYGYTF